This passage covers 23 T cell receptor beta chains from one sample sequenced in a study of blood T cells in healthy people across ages. Then a second PCR, running about 6 to 11 cycles, was carried out with a sample-barcoded 5' primer and a J-beta primer mix. TCRdb recomputed calls from the 5' RACE reads with MiXCR, one row per CDR3 protein. The sample holds about 800,000 distinct CDR3 sequences; 20% to 30% are singletons and the top ten take approximately 3.7%. These data also featured in a second study, about T cells of mothers and their children.

The specimen sequenced was blood. The source is a boy between 10 and 17 years old in good health.

V is TRBV9 and J is TRBJ2-7; maybe TRBD1 (7 bases). There are 14 residues in the CDR3. Germline assignment: CDR1 SGDLS and CDR2 YYNGEE. The V and J ends lost 4 bases and 3 bases respectively, with 14 bases between them. This CDR3 is CASSPGTAGYEQYF. In nucleotides, the CDR3 is TGTGCCAGCAGCCCCGGGACAGCGGGCTACGAGCAGTACTTC.

CDR3 nucleotides: TGCGCCAGCAGCCAAGAGAGGGCGGGTAATGAAAAACTGTTTTTT. This sequence encodes CASSQERAGNEKLFF. The rearrangement links TRBV4-1 to TRBJ1-4; D not resolved. Trimming stripped 0 bases from V and 4 bases from J, with 9 bases between. The CDR3 covers 15 residues. Germline lookup yields CDR1 MGHRA and CDR2 YSYEKL.

The chain carries TRBV2 and TRBJ1-6; D not resolved. The germline CDR1 and CDR2 sequences are SNHLY and FYNNEI. Trimming took off 2 bases at V and 0 bases at J, with 8 bases between the two ends. This CDR3 is built from 16 residues. CDR3 DNA: TGTGCCAGCAGTGAATTTGCGAGCTCCTATAATTCACCCCTCCACTTT. Translated: CASSEFASSYNSPLHF.

The V gene is TRBV4-1, the J gene TRBJ2-4; no clear D gene. This CDR3 has 12 amino acids. The V gene lost 5 bases and the J gene lost 8 bases, with 10 bases spanning the gap. Germline-derived CDR1 and CDR2 are MGHRA and YSYEKL. For the CDR3, the DNA is TGCGCCAGCAGCGCTCAAGGGTACATTCAGTACTTC. Translation gives CASSAQGYIQYF.

The chain combines TRBV5-6 with TRBJ2-7; no clear D. The germline CDR1 and CDR2 sequences are SGHDT and YYEEEE. CDR3 size: 12 residues. V dropped 4 bases and J dropped 6 bases, with 11 bases sitting between them. This CDR3 is CASSDERREQYF. The CDR3 nucleotides read TGTGCCAGCAGCGATGAACGTCGCGAGCAGTACTTC.

V usage is TRBV20-1 and J usage is TRBJ2-5; the match to TRBD2 covers 10 bases. Germline loops: CDR1 DFQATT, CDR2 SNEGSKA (reference sequence). The J segment lost 11 bases and the V segment lost 3 bases, leaving 12 bases of the junction unmatched. This CDR3 is 14 amino acids long. The CDR3 loop is CSASLSASGRTQYF. CDR3 DNA sequence: TGCAGTGCTAGTTTATCGGCTAGCGGGAGAACGCAGTACTTC.

Ten or more counts support this clonotype. The chain uses TRBV5-1 and TRBJ2-5; D is possibly TRBD2 (5 bases). The CDR3 spans 15 residues. Trimming removed 4 bases from V and 2 bases from J, with 15 bases in between. CDR1 is SGHRS and CDR2 is YFSETQ in the germline V gene. CDR3 sequence (DNA): TGCGCCAGCAGCCTTCAGTCCGGAGGTCAAGAGACCCAGTACTTC. Residues: CASSLQSGGQETQYF.

The rearrangement links TRBV20-1 to TRBJ2-1; D is possibly TRBD2 (6 bases). The CDR3 covers 17 residues. Deletions cut 3 bases from V and 0 bases from J, with 18 bases between. CDR1 is DFQATT, CDR2 SNEGSKA, per germline (reference sequence). The CDR3 loop is CSARAMREALSYNEQFF. The DNA of the CDR3 is TGCAGTGCTAGGGCGATGCGGGAAGCCCTCTCCTACAATGAGCAGTTCTTC.

This clonotype was observed a few times. V and J are TRBV15 and TRBJ2-5; D tentatively fits TRBD1 or TRBD2 (5 bases each). The CDR3 length is 15 residues. V dropped 0 bases and J dropped 7 bases, with 15 bases sitting between them. Germline V gene lookup returns CDR1 LNHNV and CDR2 YYDKDF (reference sequence). The CDR3 spells CATSRDYGLGVTQYF. The CDR3, as DNA: TGTGCCACCAGCAGAGATTATGGGTTGGGGGTGACCCAGTACTTC.

The chain recombines TRBV19 with TRBJ1-3; no firm D call. This CDR3 has 13 amino acids. CDR1 is LNHDA, CDR2 SQIVND, per germline (reference sequence). V gave up 5 bases and J gave up 5 bases, with 10 bases separating them. In DNA, the CDR3 is TGTGCCAGTAGTGTGGCGGCTAGAAACACCATATATTTT. This codes for CASSVAARNTIYF.

This clonotype has just a few counts. This chain links TRBV6-2 or TRBV6-3 with TRBJ2-5; D is possibly TRBD1 (5 bases). The J call may be mistaken, given a closer DNA end match to TRBJ2-1. The CDR3 spans 13 residues. In germline, CDR1 is MNHEY, CDR2 SVGEGT. The DNA for the CDR3 is TGTGCCAGCAGTTACAGGGGTGAAAATGAGCAGTTCTTC. Amino acid sequence: CASSYRGENEQFF.

V and J are TRBV7-2 and TRBJ2-3; D perhaps matches TRBD2 (7 bases). There are 17 residues in the CDR3. With 2 bases removed from V and 4 bases from J, the gap between germline ends came to 19 bases. Germline V CDR1 and CDR2: SGHTA, FQGNSA. The DNA of the CDR3 is TGTGCCAGCAGCTTATTTAGGGGGGGGGCGAAGGCAGATACGCAGTATTTT. Protein sequence: CASSLFRGGAKADTQYF.

The chain carries TRBV29-1 and TRBJ1-4; D gene ambiguous. Trimming removed 5 bases at V and 6 bases at J, with 10 bases between. CDR3 length: 12 amino acids. In germline, CDR1 is SQVTM, CDR2 ANQGSEA. The CDR3 spells CSVLTDDEKLFF. CDR3 bases: TGCAGCGTTCTGACGGATGATGAAAAACTGTTTTTT.

The chain uses TRBV29-1 and TRBJ1-1; perhaps TRBD1 as D (6 bases). CDR1 and CDR2 from the germline V gene are SQVTM and ANQGSEA. CDR3 size: 17 residues. Deletions cut 4 bases from V and 2 bases from J, with 23 bases between. Here the CDR3 DNA reads TGCAGCGTTGGGCAACCGGGACATCTCTCGCTTAACACTGAAGCTTTCTTT. Translation gives CSVGQPGHLSLNTEAFF.

This clonotype showed up just a few times. The CDR3 spells CASGRGSTDTQYF. The DNA for the CDR3 is TGTGCTAGTGGCAGGGGTTCTACAGATACGCAGTATTTT. V gene TRBV12-5 combines with J gene TRBJ2-3, with D perhaps TRBD1 (6 bases). Trimming removed 6 bases from V and 3 bases from J, with 10 bases in between. Per the germline V gene, CDR1 is LGHNT and CDR2 is FRNRAP. The CDR3 contains 13 residues.

The V call is TRBV20-1, the J call TRBJ2-2; 8 bases line up with TRBD2. The CDR3 length is 15 residues. V gave up 4 bases and J gave up 3 bases; unmatched junction bases: 7. Per germline, CDR1 DFQATT and CDR2 SNEGSKA (reference sequence). Here the CDR3 reads CSANPAGGDTGELFF. The CDR3 bases are TGCAGTGCTAACCCTGCGGGAGGAGACACCGGGGAGCTGTTTTTT.

The gene calls are TRBV4-3 and TRBJ2-7, with D possibly TRBD1 on 5 matching bases. This CDR3 region has 13 residues. CDR1 and CDR2 (germline): LGHNA, YSLEER. With 3 bases removed from V and 4 bases from J, the gap between germline ends came to 10 bases. The CDR3 DNA sequence: TGCGCCAGCAGCCATGGAAGGGGTTACGAGCAGTACTTC. This gives the protein CASSHGRGYEQYF.

This chain joins TRBV29-1 and TRBJ2-5, with 16 nucleotides matching TRBD2. The DNA end is more similar to TRBJ2-1, so the J call may be wrong. CDR3 length: 15 amino acids. Germline V gives CDR1 SQVTM, CDR2 ANQGSEA. The chain's CDR3 is CSAGLAGGPYNEQFF. The CDR3 DNA sequence: TGCAGCGCGGGACTAGCGGGAGGGCCCTACAATGAGCAGTTCTTC.

The V gene is TRBV27, the J gene TRBJ2-5; a possible D gene is TRBD2 (5 bases). Gene TRBJ2-1 matches the end of the DNA better, so the J call may be wrong. This CDR3 comprises 15 residues. The V gene's germline CDR1 is MNHEY and CDR2 SMNVEV (reference sequence). The CDR3 nucleotides are TGTGCCAGCAGTTGGGCCGCGGGTACCTACAATGAGCAGTTCTTC. Its translation is CASSWAAGTYNEQFF.

This clonotype has only a few counts. The chain uses TRBV20-1 and TRBJ2-5, with 10 bases fitting TRBD1. Per the germline V gene, CDR1 is DFQATT and CDR2 is SNEGSKA (reference sequence). V lost 2 bases, J lost 5 bases, and 8 bases stayed unmatched. This CDR3 is 15 amino acids long. CDR3 nucleotides: TGCAGTGCTAGACGAGGGACAGGGGATGTGGAGACCCAGTACTTC. This translates into CSARRGTGDVETQYF.

In regard to this clonotype: The junction departs from the called germline gene at one end, perhaps through a read error. This chain links TRBV29-1 with TRBJ2-1; D is unresolved. There are 14 residues in the CDR3. The V gene's germline CDR1 is SQVTM and CDR2 ANQGSEA. As DNA, the CDR3 is TGCAGCGTTGATGGGCCGAGCTCCTACAGTGAGCAGTTCTTC. This translates into CSVDGPSSYSEQFF.

This sequence joins TRBV29-1 and TRBJ1-1, with unresolved D. Trimming removed 4 bases at V and 4 bases at J, with 16 bases between. The CDR3 extends over 14 amino acids. In germline, CDR1 is SQVTM, CDR2 ANQGSEA. The CDR3 DNA sequence: TGCAGCGTTGGGCGAGCCAGTTTCGGCACTGAAGCTTTCTTT. It yields the protein CSVGRASFGTEAFF.

The chain carries TRBV5-6 and TRBJ2-7; D unresolved. This CDR3 region has 15 residues. Germline CDR1 and CDR2: SGHDT and YYEEEE. V lost 0 bases and J lost 0, with 10 bases in between. In DNA form, the CDR3 reads TGTGCCAGCAGCTTGGGGCAGGCGGTCTCCTACGAGCAGTACTTC. It encodes CASSLGQAVSYEQYF.